The 5 T cell receptor beta chains listed next were all sequenced from one sample in a study of PD-L1 blockade in urothelial cancer. As for time point: pretreatment peripheral blood. Assay used: immunoSEQ multiplex PCR; TCRdb lists only in-frame clones, some missing. In the table there are around 57,000 clones, approximately 78% of which are singletons. This sample comprised PBMCs, obtained around atezolizumab (anti-PD-L1) treatment. Receptors originate from a man aged 70 or older with urothelial cancer.

The chain uses TRBV5-1 and TRBJ2-3; 8 positions agree with TRBD2. The CDR3 is made up of 15 amino acids. With 0 bases clipped from V and 2 bases from J, the junction kept 2 bases outside the gene matches. Germline V gene sequence: CDR1 SGHRS, CDR2 YFSETQ. The DNA of the CDR3 is TGCGCCAGCAGCTTGGGTAGCGGGGTCACAGATACGCAGTATTTT. Translation gives CASSLGSGVTDTQYF.

V gene TRBV19 combines with J gene TRBJ2-1, with TRBD2 identical over 11 bases. This CDR3 spans 14 amino acids. Trimming cost V 10 bases and J 7 bases; bases outside gene matches: 9. The germline CDR1 and CDR2 sequences are LNHDA and SQIVND (reference sequence). The CDR3 is CATQPGLAENEQFF. For the CDR3, the DNA is TGTGCCACCCAACCGGGACTAGCGGAGAATGAGCAGTTCTTC.

The CDR3 reads CASSQDRVNEKLFF. CDR3 coding DNA: TGTGCCAGCAGCCAGGACAGGGTTAACGAAAAACTGTTTTTT. This rearrangement joins TRBV4-2 to TRBJ1-4; 8 bases fit TRBD1. Germline V gene sequence: CDR1 LGHNA, CDR2 YNFKEQ. V trimming: 3 bases; J trimming: 8 bases; junction bases outside the gene matches: 5. CDR3 length equals 14 residues.

The chain has TRBV12-2 and TRBJ2-7; TRBD2, the D gene given by the table, was not confirmed from the DNA. TRBV12-2 is labeled a pseudogene. The CDR3 sequence is 16 residues long. CDR3: CASGGGRAILDYEQYF. The CDR3 DNA reads TGTGCAAGTGGAGGCGGGAGGGCAATCCTGGACTACGAGCAGTACTTC.

The chain combines TRBV5-1 with TRBJ2-3; 9 nucleotides match TRBD2. The CDR3 loop spans 17 amino acids. The V segment lost 3 bases and the J segment 3 bases; nucleotides outside the gene matches: 11. Germline V gene sequence: CDR1 SGHRS, CDR2 YFSETQ. The CDR3 DNA reads as TGCGCCAGCAGCTCTACCTTTTCTAGCGGGGTGACAGATACGCAGTATTTT. Residues: CASSSTFSSGVTDTQYF.